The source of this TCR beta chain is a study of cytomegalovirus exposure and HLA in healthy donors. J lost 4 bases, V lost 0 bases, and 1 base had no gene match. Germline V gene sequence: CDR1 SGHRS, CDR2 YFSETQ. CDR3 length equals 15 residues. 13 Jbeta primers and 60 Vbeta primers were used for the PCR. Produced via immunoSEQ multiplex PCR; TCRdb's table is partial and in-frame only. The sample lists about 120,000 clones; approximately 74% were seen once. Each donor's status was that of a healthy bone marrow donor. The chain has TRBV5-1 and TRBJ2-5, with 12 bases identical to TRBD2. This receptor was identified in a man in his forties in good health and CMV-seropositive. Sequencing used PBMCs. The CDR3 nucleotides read TGCGCCAGCAGCTTGGGACTAGCGGGGGCAGAGACCCAGTACTTC. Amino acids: CASSLGLAGAETQYF.